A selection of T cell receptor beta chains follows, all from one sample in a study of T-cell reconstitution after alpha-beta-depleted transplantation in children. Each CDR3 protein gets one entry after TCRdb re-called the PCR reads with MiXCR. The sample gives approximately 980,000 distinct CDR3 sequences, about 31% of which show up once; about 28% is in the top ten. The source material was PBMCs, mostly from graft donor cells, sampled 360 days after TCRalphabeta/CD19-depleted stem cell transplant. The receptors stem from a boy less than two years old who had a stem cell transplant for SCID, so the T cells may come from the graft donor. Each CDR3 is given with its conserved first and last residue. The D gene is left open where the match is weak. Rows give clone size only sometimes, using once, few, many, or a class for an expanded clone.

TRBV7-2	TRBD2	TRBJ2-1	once	CASSFLAGFDNEQFF	TGTGCCAGCAGCTTCCTAGCGGGGTTCGACAATGAGCAGTTCTTC
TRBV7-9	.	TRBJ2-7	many	CASSRGLYEQYF	TGTGCCAGCAGCCGGGGTCTTTACGAGCAGTACTTC
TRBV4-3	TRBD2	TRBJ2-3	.	CASSQGSGVRGPDTQYF	TGCGCCAGCAGCCAAGGGAGCGGGGTAAGGGGCCCAGATACGCAGTATTTT
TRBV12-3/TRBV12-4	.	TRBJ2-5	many	CASSLGVGQKYQETQYF	TGTGCCAGCAGTTTAGGAGTGGGTCAAAAGTACCAAGAGACCCAGTACTTC
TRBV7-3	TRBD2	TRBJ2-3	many	CASSPKGGLANTQYF	TGTGCCAGCAGCCCGAAAGGGGGACTAGCAAATACGCAGTATTTT
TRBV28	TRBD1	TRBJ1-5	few	CASSLGAGTGWNQPQHF	TGTGCCAGCAGTTTAGGGGCCGGGACAGGGTGGAATCAGCCCCAGCATTTT
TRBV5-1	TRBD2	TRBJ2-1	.	CASSFSGGPNERFF	TGCGCCAGCAGCTTTAGCGGGGGCCCCAATGAGCGGTTCTTC
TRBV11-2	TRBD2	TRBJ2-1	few	CASSLERGGRSYNEQFF	TGTGCCAGCAGCTTAGAAAGGGGAGGGAGGTCCTACAATGAGCAGTTCTTC
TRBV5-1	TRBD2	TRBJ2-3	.	CASSSLAGYDTQYF	TGCGCCAGCAGTTCTCTAGCGGGGTACGATACGCAGTATTTT
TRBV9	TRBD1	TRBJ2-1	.	CASSVVGTGSEQFF	TGTGCCAGCAGCGTAGTAGGGACAGGGAGTGAGCAGTTCTTC
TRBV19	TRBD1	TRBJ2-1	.	CASKQGGRGYNEQFF	TGTGCCAGCAAACAGGGGGGCCGGGGGTACAATGAGCAGTTCTTC
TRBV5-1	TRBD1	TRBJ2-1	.	CASTPTGFNEQFF	TGCGCCAGCACCCCGACAGGGTTCAATGAGCAGTTCTTC
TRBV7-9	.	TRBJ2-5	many	CASSFFGGETQYF	TGTGCCAGCAGCTTCTTCGGAGGGGAGACCCAGTACTTC
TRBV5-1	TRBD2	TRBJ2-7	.	CASSLVPSGPYEQYF	TGCGCCAGCAGCTTGGTCCCTAGCGGACCCTACGAGCAGTACTTC
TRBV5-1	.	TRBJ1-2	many	CASSFWWGDGLYYGYTF	TGCGCCAGCAGCTTTTGGTGGGGCGACGGTCTCTACTATGGCTACACCTTC
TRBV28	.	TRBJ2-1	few	CASSDPLNEQFF	TGTGCCAGCAGTGACCCCTTGAATGAGCAGTTCTTC
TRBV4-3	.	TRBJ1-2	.	CASSQDWDNYGYTF	TGCGCCAGCAGCCAAGATTGGGATAATTATGGCTACACCTTC
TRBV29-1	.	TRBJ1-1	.	CSVVESQDTEAFF	TGCAGCGTTGTTGAGTCGCAGGACACTGAAGCTTTCTTT
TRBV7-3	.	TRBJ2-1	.	CASSSAGGLISYNEQFF	TGTGCCAGCAGCTCCGCAGGGGGACTTATCTCCTACAATGAGCAGTTCTTC
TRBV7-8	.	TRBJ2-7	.	CASAGGTPTYEQYF	TGTGCCAGCGCCGGGGGGACACCTACCTACGAGCAGTACTTC
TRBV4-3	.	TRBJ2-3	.	CASSPGWARGAADTQYF	TGCGCCAGCAGCCCCGGGTGGGCCAGGGGGGCGGCAGATACGCAGTATTTT
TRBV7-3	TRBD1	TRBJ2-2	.	CASSKRRDSYTGELFF	TGTGCCAGCAGCAAACGACGGGACAGCTACACCGGGGAGCTGTTTTTT
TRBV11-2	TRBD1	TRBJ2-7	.	CASSFLGQGAFEQYF	TGTGCCAGCAGCTTTTTGGGACAGGGGGCTTTCGAGCAGTACTTC
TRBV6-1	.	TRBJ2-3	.	CASRKTGTTDTQYF	TGTGCCAGCAGGAAGACAGGAACCACAGATACGCAGTATTTT
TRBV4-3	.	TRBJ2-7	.	CASSSGLGTYEQYF	TGCGCCAGCAGCTCGGGACTTGGAACCTACGAGCAGTACTTC
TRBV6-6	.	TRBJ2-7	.	CACSGRAYEQYF	TGTGCCTGCTCGGGCAGAGCCTACGAGCAGTACTTC
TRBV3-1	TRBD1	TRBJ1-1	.	CASSLWGQLNTEAFF	TGTGCCAGCAGCCTATGGGGACAGCTGAACACTGAAGCTTTCTTT
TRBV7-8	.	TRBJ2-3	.	CASSTLGPVGDTQYF	TGTGCCAGCAGCACCCTAGGACCAGTAGGGGATACGCAGTATTTT
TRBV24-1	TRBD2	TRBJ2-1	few	CATSDGGLAGYNEQFF	TGTGCCACCAGTGATGGGGGACTAGCGGGGTACAATGAGCAGTTCTTC
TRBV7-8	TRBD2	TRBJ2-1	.	CASSLIRTSGRGQFF	TGTGCCAGCAGCTTAATTAGGACTAGCGGGCGGGGCCAGTTCTTC
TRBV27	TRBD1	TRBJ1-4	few	CATSRTGQYATNEKLFF	TGTGCCACCTCTAGGACAGGGCAATATGCAACTAATGAAAAACTGTTTTTT
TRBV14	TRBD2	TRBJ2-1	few	CASSQGPGGKKRGGDREQFF	TGTGCCAGCAGCCAAGGTCCCGGAGGAAAAAAGCGGGGGGGAGACAGGGAGCAGTTCTTC
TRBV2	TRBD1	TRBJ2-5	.	CASSTHGQGEETQYF	TGTGCCAGCAGTACCCACGGACAGGGCGAAGAGACCCAGTACTTC
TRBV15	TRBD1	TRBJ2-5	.	CATSSDRGRQETQYF	TGTGCCACCAGCAGTGACAGGGGGCGTCAAGAGACCCAGTACTTC
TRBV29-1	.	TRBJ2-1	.	CSVEGLVGEQFF	TGCAGCGTTGAGGGGCTAGTTGGGGAGCAGTTCTTC
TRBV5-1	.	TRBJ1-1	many	CASSLGTGDTEAFF	TGTGCCAGCAGTCTAGGAACAGGAGACACTGAAGCTTTCTTT
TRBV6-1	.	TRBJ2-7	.	CASRRQSSYEQYF	TGTGCCAGCAGGAGACAGAGCTCCTACGAGCAGTACTTC
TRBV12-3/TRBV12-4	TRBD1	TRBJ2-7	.	CASSFGTAMYEQYF	TGTGCCAGCAGCTTCGGGACAGCCATGTACGAGCAGTACTTC
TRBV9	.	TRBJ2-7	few	CASSVGDEPYEQYF	TGTGCCAGCAGCGTAGGGGACGAGCCCTACGAGCAGTACTTC
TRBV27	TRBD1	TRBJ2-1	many	CASSNSINRGTYNEQFF	TGTGCCAGCAGTAACAGTATTAACAGGGGGACCTACAATGAGCAGTTCTTC
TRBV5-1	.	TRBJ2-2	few	CASSPQSNTGELFF	TGCGCCAGCAGCCCTCAGTCGAACACCGGGGAGCTGTTTTTT
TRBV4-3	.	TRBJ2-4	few	CASSQGVERRGGKNIQYF	TGCGCCAGCAGCCAAGGTGTTGAGAGGAGAGGAGGCAAAAACATTCAGTACTTC
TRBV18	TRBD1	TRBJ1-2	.	CASSPIRQGDDGYTF	TGTGCCAGCTCACCAATCCGACAGGGGGATGATGGCTACACCTTC
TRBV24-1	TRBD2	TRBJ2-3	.	CATSAVASGGGDTQYF	TGTGCCACCAGTGCCGTCGCTAGCGGGGGCGGAGATACGCAGTATTTT
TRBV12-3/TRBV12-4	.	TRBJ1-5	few	CASSPGVFNQPQHF	TGTGCCAGCAGCCCAGGGGTATTCAATCAGCCCCAGCATTTT
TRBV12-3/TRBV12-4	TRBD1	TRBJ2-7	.	CASSITGVGSYEQYF	TGTGCCAGCAGTATAACAGGGGTGGGAAGCTACGAGCAGTACTTC
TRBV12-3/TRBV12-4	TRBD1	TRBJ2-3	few	CASSLALRGPTGDTQYF	TGTGCCAGCAGTTTAGCTCTGAGGGGGCCGACAGGAGATACGCAGTATTTT
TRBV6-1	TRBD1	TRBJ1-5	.	CASRRGQASNQPQHF	TGTGCCAGCCGGCGGGGACAGGCTAGCAATCAGCCCCAGCATTTT
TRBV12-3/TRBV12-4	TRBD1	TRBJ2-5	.	CASSVQGPLGTQYF	TGTGCCAGCAGTGTACAGGGGCCGCTAGGGACCCAGTACTTC
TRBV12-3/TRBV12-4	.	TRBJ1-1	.	CASSLSLGVGTEAFF	TGTGCCAGCAGTTTATCCCTTGGGGTGGGCACTGAAGCTTTCTTT
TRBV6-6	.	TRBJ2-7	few	CASSYYPGYEQYF	TGTGCCAGCAGTTACTACCCAGGGTACGAGCAGTACTTC
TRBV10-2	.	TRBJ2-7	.	CASSDGGRGDYEQYF	TGCGCCAGCAGTGATGGAGGTAGGGGTGACTACGAGCAGTACTTC
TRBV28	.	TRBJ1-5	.	CASTVSNQPQHF	TGTGCCAGCACAGTTAGCAATCAGCCCCAGCATTTT
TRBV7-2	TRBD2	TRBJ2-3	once	CASSPKIAGTGDTQYF	TGTGCCAGCAGCCCCAAAATAGCGGGGACGGGAGATACGCAGTATTTT